The 12 T cell receptor beta chains in this list originate from one sample, sequenced in a study of shared clonotypes between healthy human individuals. Clones were sequenced by immunoSEQ multiplex PCR, and TCRdb holds only the in-frame ones, with some missing. The sample gives roughly 1 million clones, 65% to 75% of which show up once; roughly 1.5% is in the top ten. Sequencing was carried out using memory CD4+ T cells sorted from blood. Described subset: CD45RA-negative fraction. These TCRs come from a man aged 18 to 30 in good health.

The chain combines TRBV11-2 with TRBJ1-3; TRBD1 matches 7 bases. CDR1 SGHAT and CDR2 FQNNGV come from the germline V gene. The CDR3 is made up of 14 amino acids. Trimming removed 5 bases from V and 4 bases from J; junction bases left unmatched: 5. CDR3 region: CASSPTGVGNTIYF. CDR3 sequence (DNA): TGTGCCAGCAGCCCCACAGGGGTGGGAAACACCATATATTTT.

This clone was seen only once. In nucleotides, the CDR3 is TGTGCCTGGAGTGTACGTAGGACTAGCACTGGGAAGACCCAGTACTTC. Its translation is CAWSVRRTSTGKTQYF. The chain combines TRBV30 with TRBJ2-5; 8 positions agree with TRBD2. With 0 bases clipped from V and 6 bases from J, the junction kept 12 bases outside the gene matches. Germline V gives CDR1 GTSNPN, CDR2 SVGIG (reference sequence). CDR3 length: 16 residues.

The chain employs TRBV9 and TRBJ2-3; 9 bases are a match to TRBD2. V gave up 4 bases and J gave up 0 bases; unmatched junction bases: 3. The CDR3 consists of 15 residues. The germline gives CDR1 SGDLS, CDR2 YYNGEE. CDR3 DNA sequence: TGTGCCAGCAGCCTTAGCGGGAGAAGCACAGATACGCAGTATTTT. This translates into CASSLSGRSTDTQYF.

This chain connects TRBV11-2 to TRBJ2-7, with 8 bases identical to TRBD1. CDR3 length: 14 amino acids. The V segment lost 5 bases and the J segment 4 bases; nucleotides outside the gene matches: 7. Germline loops: CDR1 SGHAT, CDR2 FQNNGV. CDR3 DNA: TGTGCCAGCAGCGCCGGGACAGGTCTTTACGAGCAGTACTTC. Protein product: CASSAGTGLYEQYF.

This clone was found once. Other nucleotide sequences in the sample specify the same CDR3. This chain links TRBV29-1 with TRBJ2-1; D possibly corresponds to TRBD1 (6 bases). The V gene lost 3 bases and the J gene lost 6 bases, with 6 bases spanning the gap. Germline V gives CDR1 SQVTM, CDR2 ANQGSEA. The CDR3 spans 11 residues. CDR3 sequence reads: CSVDRGNEQFF. For the CDR3, the DNA is TGCAGCGTTGACAGGGGCAATGAGCAGTTCTTC.

The rearrangement uses TRBV10-3 and TRBJ2-2, with D tentatively TRBD1 or TRBD2 (5 bases each). The germline gives CDR1 ENHRY, CDR2 SYGVKD. This CDR3 is 19 amino acids long. Trimming took off 6 bases at V and 2 bases at J, with 25 bases between the two ends. Here the CDR3 reads CAIRPFTTETRGNTGELFF. The CDR3 nucleotides are TGTGCCATCAGACCTTTTACTACCGAAACTAGGGGTAACACCGGGGAGCTGTTTTTT.

This chain uses TRBV21-1 with TRBJ2-6; no DNA check was done on the table's D call, TRBD2. TRBV21-1 is a pseudogene locus. This CDR3 spans 11 amino acids. The CDR3 DNA reads TGTGCCACCTCCGGGGCCAACGTCCTGACTTTC. This translates into CATSGANVLTF.

The chain carries TRBV7-9 and TRBJ2-2; no reliable D call. Trimming removed 5 bases at V and 2 bases at J, with 18 bases between. The CDR3 covers 17 residues. CDR1 and CDR2 (germline): SEHNR, FQNEAQ (reference sequence). CDR3 loop: CASSPPGPVTNTGELFF. CDR3 coding DNA: TGTGCCAGCAGCCCTCCGGGTCCCGTAACCAACACCGGGGAGCTGTTTTTT.

This clone occurred a few times. The V and J genes are TRBV5-6 and TRBJ1-2; no clear D gene. Germline V CDR1 and CDR2: SGHDT, YYEEEE. The CDR3 runs to 15 residues. Deletions cut 0 bases from V and 4 bases from J, with 13 bases between. The CDR3 nucleotides are TGTGCCAGCAGCTTGGGCGAGGTCGTCGGCTATGGCTACACCTTC. This sequence encodes CASSLGEVVGYGYTF.

This clone was seen only a few times. V usage is TRBV4-2 and J usage is TRBJ2-7; D is possibly TRBD1 (6 bases). Per germline, CDR1 LGHNA and CDR2 YNFKEQ. The V and J ends lost 5 bases and 2 bases respectively, with 16 bases between them. This CDR3 comprises 15 residues. This CDR3 is CASSAVVGTTYEQYF. The CDR3 bases are TGTGCCAGCAGCGCCGTCGTAGGGACAACCTACGAGCAGTACTTC.

The chain has TRBV7-2 and TRBJ2-2; 7 bases fit TRBD2. This CDR3 has 15 residues. In germline, CDR1 is SGHTA, CDR2 FQGNSA. Trimming at V came to 2 bases and at J to 1 base, leaving 1 base not matched to a gene. CDR3 DNA: TGTGCCAGCAGCTTAAGCGGGAAGAACACCGGGGAGCTGTTTTTT. It specifies CASSLSGKNTGELFF.

This chain connects TRBV7-6 to TRBJ1-5; D is unclear. V lost 4 bases to trimming and J lost 5 bases, with 9 bases between them. The CDR3 totals 13 residues. Germline-derived CDR1 and CDR2 are SGHVS and FNYEAQ. The CDR3 reads CASSSGGHQPQHF. For the CDR3, the DNA is TGTGCCAGCAGCTCCGGAGGTCATCAGCCCCAGCATTTT. Full variable domain (remainder filled in from reference TRBV7-6 and TRBJ1-5): GAGVSQSPRYKVTKRGQDVALRCDPISGHVSLYWYRQALGQGPEFLTYFNYEAQQDKSGLPNDRFSAERPEGSISTLTIQRTEQRDSAMYRCASSSGGHQPQHFGDGTRLSIL.